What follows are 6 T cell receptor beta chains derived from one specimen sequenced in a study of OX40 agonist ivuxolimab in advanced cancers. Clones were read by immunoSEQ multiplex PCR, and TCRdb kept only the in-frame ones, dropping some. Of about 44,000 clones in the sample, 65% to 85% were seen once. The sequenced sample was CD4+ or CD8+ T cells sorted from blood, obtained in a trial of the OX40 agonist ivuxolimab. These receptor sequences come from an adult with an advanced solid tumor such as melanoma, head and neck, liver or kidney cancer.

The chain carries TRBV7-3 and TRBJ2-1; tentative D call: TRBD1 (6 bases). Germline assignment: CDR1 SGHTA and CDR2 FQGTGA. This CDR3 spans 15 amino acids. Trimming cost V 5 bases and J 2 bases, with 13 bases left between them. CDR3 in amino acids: CASSQVAGAYNEQFF. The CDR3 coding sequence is TGTGCCAGCAGCCAAGTGGCAGGGGCCTACAATGAGCAGTTCTTC.

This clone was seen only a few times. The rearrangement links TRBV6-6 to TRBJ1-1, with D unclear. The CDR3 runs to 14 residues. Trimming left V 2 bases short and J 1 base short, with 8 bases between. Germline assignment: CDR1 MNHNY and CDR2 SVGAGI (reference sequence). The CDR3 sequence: CASSYLPTNTEAFF. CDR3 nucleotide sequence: TGTGCCAGCAGTTACCTCCCGACGAACACTGAAGCTTTCTTT.

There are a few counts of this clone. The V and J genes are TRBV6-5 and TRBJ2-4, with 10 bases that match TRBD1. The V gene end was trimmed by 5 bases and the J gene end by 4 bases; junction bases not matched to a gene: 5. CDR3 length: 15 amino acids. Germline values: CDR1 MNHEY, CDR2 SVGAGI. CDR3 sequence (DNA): TGTGCCAGCAGTGCCGACAGGGGGCGGAAAAACATTCAGTACTTC. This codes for CASSADRGRKNIQYF.

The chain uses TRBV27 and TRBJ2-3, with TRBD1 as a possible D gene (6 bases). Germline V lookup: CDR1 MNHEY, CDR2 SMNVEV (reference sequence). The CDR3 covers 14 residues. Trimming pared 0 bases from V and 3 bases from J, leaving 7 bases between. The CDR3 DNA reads TGTGCCAGCAGTTTATCGGGGGCGACAGATACGCAGTATTTT. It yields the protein CASSLSGATDTQYF.

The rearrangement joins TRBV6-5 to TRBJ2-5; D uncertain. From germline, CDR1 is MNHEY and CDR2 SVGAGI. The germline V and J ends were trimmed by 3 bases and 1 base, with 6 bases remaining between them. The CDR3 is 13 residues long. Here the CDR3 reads CASSYKIQETQYF. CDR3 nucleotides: TGTGCCAGCAGTTATAAAATCCAAGAGACCCAGTACTTC.

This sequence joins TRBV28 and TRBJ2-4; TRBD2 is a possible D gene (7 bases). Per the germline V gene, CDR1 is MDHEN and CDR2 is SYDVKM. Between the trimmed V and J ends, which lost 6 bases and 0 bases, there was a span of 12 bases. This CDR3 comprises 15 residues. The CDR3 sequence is CASSFGGQAKNIQYF. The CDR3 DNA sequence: TGTGCCAGCAGCTTCGGGGGGCAAGCCAAAAACATTCAGTACTTC. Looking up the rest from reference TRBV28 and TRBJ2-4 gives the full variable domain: DVKVTQSSRYLVKRTGEKVFLECVQDMDHENMFWYRQDPGLGLRLIYFSYDVKMKEKGDIPEGYSVSREKKERFSLILESASTNQTSMYLCASSFGGQAKNIQYFGAGTRLSVL.